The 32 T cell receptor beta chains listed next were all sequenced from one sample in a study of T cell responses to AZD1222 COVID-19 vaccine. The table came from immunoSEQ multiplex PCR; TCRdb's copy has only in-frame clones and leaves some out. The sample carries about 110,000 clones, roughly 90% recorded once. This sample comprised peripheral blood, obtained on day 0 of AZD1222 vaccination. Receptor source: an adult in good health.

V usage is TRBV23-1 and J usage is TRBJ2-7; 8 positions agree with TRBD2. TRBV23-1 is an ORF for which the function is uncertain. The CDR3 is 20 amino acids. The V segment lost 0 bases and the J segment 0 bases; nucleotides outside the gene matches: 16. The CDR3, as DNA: TGCGCCAGCAGTCAATCTTTGTCTGAGGCTAGCGGGTCGAGCTCCTACGAGCAGTACTTC. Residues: CASSQSLSEASGSSSYEQYF.

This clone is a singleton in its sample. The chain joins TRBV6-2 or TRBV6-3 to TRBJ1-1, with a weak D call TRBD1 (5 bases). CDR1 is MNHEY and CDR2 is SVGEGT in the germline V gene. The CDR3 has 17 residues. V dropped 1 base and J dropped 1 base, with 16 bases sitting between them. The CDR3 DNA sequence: TGTGCCAGCAGTTACTGGTTAGGGGCAGTTTCGAACACTGAAGCTTTCTTT. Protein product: CASSYWLGAVSNTEAFF.

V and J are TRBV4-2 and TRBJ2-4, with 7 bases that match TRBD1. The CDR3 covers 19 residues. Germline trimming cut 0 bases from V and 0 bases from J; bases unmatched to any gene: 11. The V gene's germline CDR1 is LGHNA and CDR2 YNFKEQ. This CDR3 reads CASSQELRQGKLAKNIQYF. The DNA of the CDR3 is TGTGCCAGCAGCCAAGAATTGCGACAGGGCAAACTAGCCAAAAACATTCAGTACTTC.

CDR3 in amino acids: CASSLRGATQPQHF. The CDR3 DNA reads TGTGCCAGCAGTTTAAGGGGGGCCACTCAGCCCCAGCATTTT. The V gene is TRBV27, the J gene TRBJ1-5; D might be TRBD1 (6 bases). This CDR3 has 14 amino acids. The germline gives CDR1 MNHEY, CDR2 SMNVEV (reference sequence). Trimming pared 2 bases from V and 6 bases from J, leaving 11 bases between.

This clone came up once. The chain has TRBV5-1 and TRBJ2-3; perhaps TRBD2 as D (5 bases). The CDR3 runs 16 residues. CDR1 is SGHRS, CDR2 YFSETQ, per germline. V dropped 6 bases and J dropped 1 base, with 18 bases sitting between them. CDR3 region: CASTYRPEGGTDTQYF. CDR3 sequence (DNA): TGCGCCAGCACCTACCGGCCTGAGGGAGGCACAGATACGCAGTATTTT.

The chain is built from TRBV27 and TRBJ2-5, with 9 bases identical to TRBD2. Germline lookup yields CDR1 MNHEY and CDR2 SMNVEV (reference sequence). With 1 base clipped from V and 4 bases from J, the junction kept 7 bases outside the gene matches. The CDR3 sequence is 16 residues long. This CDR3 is CASSLFAGGPGETQYF. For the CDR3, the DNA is TGTGCCAGCAGTTTATTCGCGGGAGGGCCTGGAGAGACCCAGTACTTC.

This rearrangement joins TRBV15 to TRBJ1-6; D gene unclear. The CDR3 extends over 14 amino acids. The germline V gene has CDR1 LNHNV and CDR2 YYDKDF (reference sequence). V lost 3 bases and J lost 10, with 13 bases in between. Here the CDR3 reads CATSSGPLGSPLHF. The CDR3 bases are TGTGCCACCAGCAGTGGACCTTTAGGATCACCCCTCCACTTT.

The CDR3 DNA reads TGTGCCAGCGGGCAGGGTTTTGGCAATCAGCCCCAGCATTTT. Residues: CASGQGFGNQPQHF. This chain joins TRBV6-6 and TRBJ1-5; tentative D call: TRBD1 (5 bases). Trimming left V 8 bases short and J 2 bases short, with 13 bases between. The CDR3 length is 14 residues. Germline V gives CDR1 MNHNY, CDR2 SVGAGI (reference sequence).

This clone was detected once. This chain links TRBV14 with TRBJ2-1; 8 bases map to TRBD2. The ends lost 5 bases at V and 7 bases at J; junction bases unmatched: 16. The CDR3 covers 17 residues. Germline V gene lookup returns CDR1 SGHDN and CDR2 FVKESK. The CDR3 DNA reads TGTGCCAGCAGCGGGGGGTACGGGAGGGCCGTTGGTAATGAGCAGTTCTTC. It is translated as CASSGGYGRAVGNEQFF.

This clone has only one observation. CDR3 sequence: CASGLVPSGSTDTQYF. The CDR3 bases are TGTGCTAGTGGTTTGGTCCCTAGCGGGAGTACAGATACGCAGTATTTT. The gene calls are TRBV12-5 and TRBJ2-3; TRBD2 matches 10 bases. V trimming: 0 bases; J trimming: 3 bases; junction bases outside the gene matches: 3. The CDR3 contains 16 residues. CDR1 and CDR2 (germline): LGHNT, FRNRAP.

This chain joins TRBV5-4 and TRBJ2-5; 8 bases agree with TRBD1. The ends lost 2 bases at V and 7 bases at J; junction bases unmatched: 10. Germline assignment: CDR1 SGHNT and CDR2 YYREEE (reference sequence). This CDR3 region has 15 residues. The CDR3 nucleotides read TGTGCCAGCAGCTTACCGGGACAGGTACCAGGGACCCAGTACTTC. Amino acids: CASSLPGQVPGTQYF.

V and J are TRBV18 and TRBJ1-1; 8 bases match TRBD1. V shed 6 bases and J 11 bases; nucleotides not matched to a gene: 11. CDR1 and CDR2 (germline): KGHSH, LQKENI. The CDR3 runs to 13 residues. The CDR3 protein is CASSQRDRIWAFF. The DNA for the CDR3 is TGTGCCAGCTCGCAACGGGACAGGATTTGGGCTTTCTTT.

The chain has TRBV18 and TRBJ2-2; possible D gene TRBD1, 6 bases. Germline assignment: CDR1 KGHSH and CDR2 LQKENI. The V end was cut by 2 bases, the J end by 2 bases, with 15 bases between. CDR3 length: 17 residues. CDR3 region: CASSPNTFRGNTGELFF. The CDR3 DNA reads TGTGCCAGCTCACCAAACACCTTCAGGGGCAACACCGGGGAGCTGTTTTTT.

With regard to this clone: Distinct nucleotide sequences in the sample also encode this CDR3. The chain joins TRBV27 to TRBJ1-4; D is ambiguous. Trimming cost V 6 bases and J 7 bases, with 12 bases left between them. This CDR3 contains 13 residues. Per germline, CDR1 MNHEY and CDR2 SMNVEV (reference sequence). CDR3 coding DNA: TGTGCCAGCAGCCCCCGGACCCTTGAAAAACTGTTTTTT. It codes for CASSPRTLEKLFF.

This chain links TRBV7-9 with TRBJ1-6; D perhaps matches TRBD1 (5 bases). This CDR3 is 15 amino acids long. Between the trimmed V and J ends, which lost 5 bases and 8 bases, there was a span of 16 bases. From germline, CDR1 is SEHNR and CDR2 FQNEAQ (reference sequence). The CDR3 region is CASSPGGGYDSPLHF. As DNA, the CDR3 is TGTGCCAGCAGCCCCGGGGGGGGATATGATTCACCCCTCCACTTT.

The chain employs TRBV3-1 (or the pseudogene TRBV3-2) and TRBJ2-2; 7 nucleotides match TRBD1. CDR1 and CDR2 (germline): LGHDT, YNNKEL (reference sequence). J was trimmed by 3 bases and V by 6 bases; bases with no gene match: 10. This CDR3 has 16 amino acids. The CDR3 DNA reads TGTGCCAGCAGACATAGGGGGCTCCGGCACACCGGGGAGCTGTTTTTT. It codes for CASRHRGLRHTGELFF.

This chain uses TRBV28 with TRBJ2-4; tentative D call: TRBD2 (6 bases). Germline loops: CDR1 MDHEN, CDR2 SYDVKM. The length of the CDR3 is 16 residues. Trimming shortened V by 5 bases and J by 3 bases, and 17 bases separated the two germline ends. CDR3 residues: CASSEEGRVVKNIQYF. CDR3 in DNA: TGTGCCAGCAGTGAGGAGGGCAGGGTAGTCAAAAACATTCAGTACTTC.

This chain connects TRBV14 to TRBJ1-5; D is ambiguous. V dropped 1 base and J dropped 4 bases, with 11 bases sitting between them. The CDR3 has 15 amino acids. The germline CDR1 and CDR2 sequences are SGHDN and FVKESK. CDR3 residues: CASSQGGPGNQPQHF. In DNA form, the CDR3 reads TGTGCCAGCAGCCAAGGAGGACCGGGTAATCAGCCCCAGCATTTT.

The CDR3: CASSLQGGETEAFF. CDR3 in DNA: TGTGCCAGCAGCTTACAGGGGGGAGAAACTGAAGCTTTCTTT. The chain employs TRBV5-6 and TRBJ1-1; TRBD1 agrees at 8 bases. The length of the CDR3 is 14 residues. Germline trimming cut 2 bases from V and 5 bases from J; bases unmatched to any gene: 5. In germline, CDR1 is SGHDT, CDR2 YYEEEE.

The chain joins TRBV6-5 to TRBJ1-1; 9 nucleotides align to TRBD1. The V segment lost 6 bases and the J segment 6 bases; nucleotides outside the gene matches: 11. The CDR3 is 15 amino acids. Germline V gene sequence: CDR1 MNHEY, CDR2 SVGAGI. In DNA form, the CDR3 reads TGTGCCAGCAGGTTCCCCGGACAGGGGAATGCTGAAGCTTTCTTT. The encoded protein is CASRFPGQGNAEAFF.

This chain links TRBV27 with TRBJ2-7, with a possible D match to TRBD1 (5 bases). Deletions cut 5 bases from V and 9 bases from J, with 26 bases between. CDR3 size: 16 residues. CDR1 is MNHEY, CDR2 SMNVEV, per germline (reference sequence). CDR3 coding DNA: TGTGCCAGCAGTAAAGTTGGGGCTGCGTCGTTCACTGGGCAGTACTTC. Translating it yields CASSKVGAASFTGQYF.

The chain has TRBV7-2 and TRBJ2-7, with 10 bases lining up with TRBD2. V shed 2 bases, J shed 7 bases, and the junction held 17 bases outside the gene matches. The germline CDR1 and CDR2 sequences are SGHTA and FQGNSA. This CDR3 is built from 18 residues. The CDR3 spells CASSLPRTSGGGLGEQYF. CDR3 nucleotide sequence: TGTGCCAGCAGCTTACCGCGGACTAGCGGAGGGGGGTTGGGGGAGCAGTACTTC.

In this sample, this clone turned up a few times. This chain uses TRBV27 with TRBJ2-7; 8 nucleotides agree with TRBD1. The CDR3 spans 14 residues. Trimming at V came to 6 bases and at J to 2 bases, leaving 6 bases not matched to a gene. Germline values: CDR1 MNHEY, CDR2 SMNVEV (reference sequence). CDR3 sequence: CASSPRRGPYEQYF. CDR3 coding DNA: TGTGCCAGCAGCCCCCGCAGGGGGCCCTACGAGCAGTACTTC.

DNA of the CDR3: TGCGCCAGCAGCCTCCAGGGGCAGGGGTCCTACGAGCAGTACTTC. Encoded protein: CASSLQGQGSYEQYF. The chain couples TRBV4-1 to TRBJ2-7; D perhaps matches TRBD1 (6 bases). The V gene's germline CDR1 is MGHRA and CDR2 YSYEKL. CDR3 length: 15 residues. Trimming took off 4 bases at V and 1 base at J, with 14 bases between the two ends.

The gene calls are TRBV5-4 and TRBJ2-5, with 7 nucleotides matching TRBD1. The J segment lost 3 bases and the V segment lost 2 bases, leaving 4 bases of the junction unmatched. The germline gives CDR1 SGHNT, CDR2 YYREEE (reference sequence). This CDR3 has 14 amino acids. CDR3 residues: CASSFVTGEETQYF. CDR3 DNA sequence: TGTGCCAGCAGCTTTGTAACAGGGGAAGAGACCCAGTACTTC.

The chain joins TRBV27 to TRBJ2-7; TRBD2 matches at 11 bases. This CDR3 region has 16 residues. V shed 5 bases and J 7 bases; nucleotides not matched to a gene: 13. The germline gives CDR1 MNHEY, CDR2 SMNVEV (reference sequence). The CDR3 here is CASSMTSGTISGEQYF. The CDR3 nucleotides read TGTGCCAGCAGTATGACTAGCGGGACGATCTCGGGGGAGCAGTACTTC.

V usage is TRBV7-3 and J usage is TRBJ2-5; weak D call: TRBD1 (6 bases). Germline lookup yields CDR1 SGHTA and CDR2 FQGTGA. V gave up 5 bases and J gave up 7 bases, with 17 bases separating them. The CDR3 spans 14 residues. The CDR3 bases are TGTGCCAGCAGCCAGACCGGGGAAGGGGGGACCCAGTACTTC. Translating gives CASSQTGEGGTQYF.

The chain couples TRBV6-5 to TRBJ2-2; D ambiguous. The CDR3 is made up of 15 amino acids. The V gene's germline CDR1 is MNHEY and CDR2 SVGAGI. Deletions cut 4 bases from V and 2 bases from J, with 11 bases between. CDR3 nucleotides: TGTGCCAGCAGTTGGAAGTTAGGTAACACCGGGGAGCTGTTTTTT. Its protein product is CASSWKLGNTGELFF.

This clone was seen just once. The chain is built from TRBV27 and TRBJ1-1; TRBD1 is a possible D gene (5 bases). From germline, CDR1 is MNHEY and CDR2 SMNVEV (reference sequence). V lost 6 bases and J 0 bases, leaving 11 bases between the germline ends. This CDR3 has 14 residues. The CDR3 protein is CASRTGTLNTEAFF. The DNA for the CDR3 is TGTGCCAGCAGAACCGGGACCCTGAACACTGAAGCTTTCTTT.

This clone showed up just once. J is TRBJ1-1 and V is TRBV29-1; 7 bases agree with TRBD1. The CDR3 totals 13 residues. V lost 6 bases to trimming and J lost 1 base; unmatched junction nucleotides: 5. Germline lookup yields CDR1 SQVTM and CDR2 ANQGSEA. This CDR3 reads CSVEGAENTEAFF. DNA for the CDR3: TGCAGCGTGGAGGGGGCGGAGAACACTGAAGCTTTCTTT. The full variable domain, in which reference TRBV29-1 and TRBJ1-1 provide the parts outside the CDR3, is SAVISQKPSRDICQRGTSLTIQCQVDSQVTMMFWYRQQPGQSLTLIATANQGSEATYESGFVIDKFPISRPNLTFSTLTVSNMSPEDSSIYLCSVEGAENTEAFFGQGTRLTVV.

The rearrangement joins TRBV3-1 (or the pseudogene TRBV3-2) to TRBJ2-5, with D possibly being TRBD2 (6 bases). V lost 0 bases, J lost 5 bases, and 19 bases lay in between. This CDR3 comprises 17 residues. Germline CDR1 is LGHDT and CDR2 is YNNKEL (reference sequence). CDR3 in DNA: TGTGCCAGCAGCCAAGATCCAACCGGACTACCAGGGGAGACCCAGTACTTC. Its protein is CASSQDPTGLPGETQYF.

CDR3 amino acids: CASSLGLAGGSYNEQFF. The CDR3 region has the DNA TGCGCCAGCAGCTTGGGTCTAGCGGGAGGATCGTACAATGAGCAGTTCTTC. The V call is TRBV5-1, the J call TRBJ2-1; 11 bases map to TRBD2. The V segment lost 0 bases and the J segment 4 bases; nucleotides outside the gene matches: 6. The CDR3 has 17 residues. CDR1 and CDR2 from the germline V gene are SGHRS and YFSETQ.